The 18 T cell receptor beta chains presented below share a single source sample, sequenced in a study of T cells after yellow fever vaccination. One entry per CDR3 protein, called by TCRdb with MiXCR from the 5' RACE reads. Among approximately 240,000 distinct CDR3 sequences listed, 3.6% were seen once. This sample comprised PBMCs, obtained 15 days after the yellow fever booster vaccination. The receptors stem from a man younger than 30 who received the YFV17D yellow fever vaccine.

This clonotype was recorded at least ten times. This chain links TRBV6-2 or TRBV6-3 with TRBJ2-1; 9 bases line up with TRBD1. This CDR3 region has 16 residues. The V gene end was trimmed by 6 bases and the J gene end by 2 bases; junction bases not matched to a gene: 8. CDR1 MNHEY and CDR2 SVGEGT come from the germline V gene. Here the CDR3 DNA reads TGTGCCAGCAGAAAACAGGGGGCTTTCACCTACAATGAGCAGTTCTTC. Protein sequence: CASRKQGAFTYNEQFF.

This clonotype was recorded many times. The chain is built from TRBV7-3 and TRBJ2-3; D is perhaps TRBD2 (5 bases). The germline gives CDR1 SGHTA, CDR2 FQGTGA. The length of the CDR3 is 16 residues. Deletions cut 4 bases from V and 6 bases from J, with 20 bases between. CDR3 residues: CASSSLDLAGTDTQYF. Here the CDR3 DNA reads TGTGCCAGCAGCTCCCTGGACTTGGCCGGAACGGATACGCAGTATTTT.

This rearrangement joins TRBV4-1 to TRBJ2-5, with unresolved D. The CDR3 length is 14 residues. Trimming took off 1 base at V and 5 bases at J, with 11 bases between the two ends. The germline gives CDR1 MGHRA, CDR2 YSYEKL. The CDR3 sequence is CASSQVLTGETQYF. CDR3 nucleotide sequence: TGCGCCAGCAGCCAAGTGCTGACCGGTGAGACCCAGTACTTC.

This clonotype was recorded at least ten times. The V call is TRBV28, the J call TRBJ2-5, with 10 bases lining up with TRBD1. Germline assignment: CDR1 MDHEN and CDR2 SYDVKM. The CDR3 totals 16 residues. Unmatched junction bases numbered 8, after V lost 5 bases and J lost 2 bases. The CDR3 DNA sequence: TGTGCCAGCAGTCGGGACAGGGGAAACCTACAAGAGACCCAGTACTTC. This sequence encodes CASSRDRGNLQETQYF.

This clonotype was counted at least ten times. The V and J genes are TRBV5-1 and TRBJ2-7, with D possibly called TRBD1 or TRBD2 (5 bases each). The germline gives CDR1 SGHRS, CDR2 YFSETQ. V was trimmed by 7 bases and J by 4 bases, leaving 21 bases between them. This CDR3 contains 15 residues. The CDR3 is CASLGLRDDWYEQYV. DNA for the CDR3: TGCGCCAGCCTTGGGCTCCGGGACGATTGGTACGAGCAGTACGTC.

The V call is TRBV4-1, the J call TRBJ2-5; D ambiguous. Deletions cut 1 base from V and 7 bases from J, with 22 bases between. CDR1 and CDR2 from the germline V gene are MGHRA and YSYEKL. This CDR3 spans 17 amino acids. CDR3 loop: CASSQVKGRVGHWTQYF. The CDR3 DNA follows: TGCGCCAGCAGCCAAGTGAAGGGAAGGGTAGGCCATTGGACCCAGTACTTC.

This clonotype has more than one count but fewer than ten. The CDR3 loop reads CSASGYGYTF. In nucleotides, the CDR3 is TGCAGTGCCAGTGGCTATGGCTACACCTTC. The chain recombines TRBV20-1 with TRBJ1-2; D gene unclear. This CDR3 region has 10 residues. Trimming shortened V by 6 bases and J by 4 bases, and 6 bases separated the two germline ends. Germline CDR1 and CDR2: DFQATT and SNEGSKA (reference sequence).

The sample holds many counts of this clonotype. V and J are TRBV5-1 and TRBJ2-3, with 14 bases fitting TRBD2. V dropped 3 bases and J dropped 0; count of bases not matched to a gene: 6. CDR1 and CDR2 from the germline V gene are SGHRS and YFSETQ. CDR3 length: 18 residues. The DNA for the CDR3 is TGCGCCAGCAGCTCTGGGACTAGCGGGGGCCTTAGCACAGATACGCAGTATTTT. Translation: CASSSGTSGGLSTDTQYF.

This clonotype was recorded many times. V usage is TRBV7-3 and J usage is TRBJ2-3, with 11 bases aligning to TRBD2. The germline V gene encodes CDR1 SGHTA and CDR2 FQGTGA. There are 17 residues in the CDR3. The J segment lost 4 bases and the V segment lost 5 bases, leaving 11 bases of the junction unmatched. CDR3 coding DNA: TGTGCCAGCAGCCTCACAAGAATAGCGGGGGGGCCAGATACGCAGTATTTT. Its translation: CASSLTRIAGGPDTQYF.

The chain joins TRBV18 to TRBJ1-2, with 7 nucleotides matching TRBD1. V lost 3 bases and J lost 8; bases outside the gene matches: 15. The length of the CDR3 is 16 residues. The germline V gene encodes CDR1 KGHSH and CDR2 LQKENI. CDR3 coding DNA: TGTGCCAGCTCACCCCAGACCGGGGACAGAGCTAGGGGCTACACCTTC. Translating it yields CASSPQTGDRARGYTF.

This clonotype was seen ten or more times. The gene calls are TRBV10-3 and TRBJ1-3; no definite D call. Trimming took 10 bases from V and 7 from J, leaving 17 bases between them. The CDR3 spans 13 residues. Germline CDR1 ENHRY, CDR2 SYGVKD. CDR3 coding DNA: TGTGCCACCCGCCCAAGAATCGGGAACACCATATATTTT. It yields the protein CATRPRIGNTIYF.

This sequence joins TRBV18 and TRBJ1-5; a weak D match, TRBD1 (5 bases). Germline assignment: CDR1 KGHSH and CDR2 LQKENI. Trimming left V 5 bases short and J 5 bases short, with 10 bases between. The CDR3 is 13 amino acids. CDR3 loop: CASSAGRDQPQHF. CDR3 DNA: TGTGCCAGCTCAGCGGGCAGGGATCAGCCCCAGCATTTT.

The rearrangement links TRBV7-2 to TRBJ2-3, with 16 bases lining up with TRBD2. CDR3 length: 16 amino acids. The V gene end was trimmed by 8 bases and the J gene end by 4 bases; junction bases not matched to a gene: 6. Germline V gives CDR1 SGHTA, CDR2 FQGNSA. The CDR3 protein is CASSTGLAGGADTQYF. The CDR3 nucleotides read TGTGCCAGCTCAACGGGACTAGCGGGAGGGGCAGATACGCAGTATTTT.

In DNA, the CDR3 is TGCGCCAGCAGTCCAGGAAATGCGTACGAGCAGTACGTC. Amino acids: CASSPGNAYEQYV. The V and J genes are TRBV23-1 and TRBJ2-7; D remains unclear. TRBV23-1 is sorted into the ORF group, with uncertain function. There are 13 residues in the CDR3. V shed 4 bases and J shed 4 bases, with 11 bases lying between them.

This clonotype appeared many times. This CDR3 is CASRGSRPGLPLGTQYF. In nucleotides, the CDR3 is TGTGCCAGTAGGGGGAGTCGACCGGGACTACCTCTAGGTACGCAGTATTTT. V gene TRBV19 combines with J gene TRBJ2-3; 7 bases line up with TRBD2. In germline, CDR1 is LNHDA, CDR2 SQIVND (reference sequence). The V gene end was trimmed by 6 bases and the J gene end by 8 bases; junction bases not matched to a gene: 20. There are 17 residues in the CDR3.

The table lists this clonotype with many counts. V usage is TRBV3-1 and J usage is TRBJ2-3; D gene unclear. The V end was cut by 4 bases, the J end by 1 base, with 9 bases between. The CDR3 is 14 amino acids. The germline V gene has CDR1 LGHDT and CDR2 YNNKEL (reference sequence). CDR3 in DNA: TGTGCCAGCAGCCGAAGTGGCGGCACAGATACGCAGTATTTT. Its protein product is CASSRSGGTDTQYF.

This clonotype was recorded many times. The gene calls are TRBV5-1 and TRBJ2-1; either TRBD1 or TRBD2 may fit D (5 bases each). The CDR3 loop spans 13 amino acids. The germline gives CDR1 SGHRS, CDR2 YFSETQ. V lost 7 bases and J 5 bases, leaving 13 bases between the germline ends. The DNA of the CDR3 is TGCGCCAGCGGGGACCAACTGGACAATGAGCAGTTCTTC. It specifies CASGDQLDNEQFF.

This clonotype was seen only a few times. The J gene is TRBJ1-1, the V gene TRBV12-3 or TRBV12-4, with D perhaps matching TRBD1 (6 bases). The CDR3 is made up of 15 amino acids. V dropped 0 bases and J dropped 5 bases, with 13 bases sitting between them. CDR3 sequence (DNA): TGTGCCAGCAGTTTAGCCGCAGGGGTTAGGACTGAAGCTTTCTTT. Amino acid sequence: CASSLAAGVRTEAFF.